These T cell receptor beta chains were read from a single sample in a study of brain T cells in children with intractable seizures. This table comes from immunoSEQ multiplex PCR, and its TCRdb copy is limited to in-frame clones, with some not included. The repertoire holds fewer than 150,000 clones, with 94% as singletons. Specimen: peripheral blood, collected at surgery. These receptors all come from a boy in the first two years of life with hemimegalencephaly and intractable seizures. CDR3s include the opening cysteine and the closing phenylalanine or tryptophan. The order of the fields is J gene, V gene, D gene, CDR3 protein. D genes are given only for firm matches.

>TRBJ2-1|TRBV29-1|NA
CSALGLLYYNEQFF
>TRBJ1-1|TRBV25-1|NA
CASSVAGPTEAFF
>TRBJ1-1|TRBV27|NA
CASSSTFRTVNTEAFF
>TRBJ2-3|TRBV9|NA
CASSTRTDTQYF
>TRBJ1-6|TRBV10-2|NA
CASSEVMGSYNSPLHF
>TRBJ1-2|TRBV7-4|NA
CASSLGVNYGYTF
>TRBJ2-1|TRBV13|TRBD2
CASSFSGIPYNEQFF
>TRBJ2-7|TRBV5-1|NA
CASSLIGGTYEQYF
>TRBJ2-7|TRBV29-1|TRBD2
CSVVGLARTSTSYEQYF
>TRBJ2-7|TRBV7-6|TRBD1
CASSLGLGQDPYYEQYF
>TRBJ1-3|TRBV30|NA
CAWSVYSSGNTIYF
>TRBJ1-2|TRBV28|NA
CASSRPIYGYTF
>TRBJ2-2|TRBV4-3|NA
CASSRWPGELFF
>TRBJ2-1|TRBV27|NA
CASSFLSSSYNEQFF